Shown below are 12 T cell receptor beta chains from a single sample sequenced in a study of blood T cells in healthy people across ages. The second PCR ran about 7 to 12 cycles with a sample-barcoded 5' primer and J-beta primers. In TCRdb, the 5' RACE reads were re-called with MiXCR into one record per CDR3 protein. The table lists some 700,000 distinct CDR3 sequences, about 24% of them singletons. Sequencing was carried out using blood. The receptors derive from a man between 65 and 80 years old in good health.

This clonotype was recorded a few times. V gene TRBV18 combines with J gene TRBJ2-5; TRBD1 agrees at 7 bases. CDR1 KGHSH and CDR2 LQKENI come from the germline V gene. This CDR3 is 16 amino acids long. The trim removed 8 bases at V and 2 bases at J, leaving 14 bases unmatched. The CDR3 bases are TGTGCCAGCGCATCGCGGACCGGACAGGAGCAAGAGACCCAGTACTTC. Its protein product is CASASRTGQEQETQYF.

DNA for the CDR3: TGCGCCAGCAGCTTGGCCTACGTTGGACAGGGGGAGACCCAGTACTTC. Translated: CASSLAYVGQGETQYF. V and J are TRBV5-1 and TRBJ2-5, with TRBD1 identical over 9 bases. V shed 0 bases and J 5 bases; nucleotides not matched to a gene: 8. The CDR3 covers 16 residues. From germline, CDR1 is SGHRS and CDR2 YFSETQ.

This chain connects TRBV12-3 or TRBV12-4 to TRBJ2-3, with 8 positions matching TRBD2. The CDR3 totals 16 residues. V was pared by 6 bases and J by 2 bases, with 10 bases of the junction left unmatched. Here the CDR3 DNA reads TGTGCCAGCAGGCCTGCTAGCGGGTCTATCACAGATACGCAGTATTTT. This gives the protein CASRPASGSITDTQYF.

This clonotype was counted a few times. The gene calls are TRBV29-1 and TRBJ2-5; 7 bases fit TRBD1. The end of the DNA fits TRBJ2-7 better, so the J call may be wrong. The CDR3 runs to 14 residues. Germline CDR1 is SQVTM and CDR2 is ANQGSEA. In DNA, the CDR3 is TGCAGCGTTGAAACCCGGACAGGTGCTGACGAGCAGTACTTC. Translation: CSVETRTGADEQYF.

This clonotype was observed a handful of times. The V gene is TRBV5-1, the J gene TRBJ1-3, with 7 bases that match TRBD1. J lost 4 bases, V lost 1 base, and 8 bases had no gene match. Germline lookup yields CDR1 SGHRS and CDR2 YFSETQ. The CDR3 is 16 residues long. The CDR3 protein is CASSLQQYRGGNTIYF. The CDR3 region has the DNA TGCGCCAGCAGCTTGCAACAGTACAGGGGCGGAAACACCATATATTTT.

The V call is TRBV6-2 or TRBV6-3, the J call TRBJ2-1; 10 bases are a match to TRBD2. This CDR3 has 15 amino acids. CDR1 is MNHEY, CDR2 SVGEGT, per germline. The V and J ends lost 6 bases and 0 bases, in that order; junction bases with no gene match: 2. Here the CDR3 DNA reads TGTGCCAGCAGCGCTAGCGGGGGCTCCTACAATGAGCAGTTCTTC. Its protein product is CASSASGGSYNEQFF.

This clonotype came up a few times. Germline and junction disagree at one end, which may indicate a read error. This rearrangement joins TRBV12-5 to TRBJ2-1, with 9 bases matching TRBD2. The CDR3 totals 17 residues. Germline V gene sequence: CDR1 LGHNT, CDR2 FRNRAP. This CDR3 reads CASGLGPRGGDYNEQFF. The CDR3 region has the DNA TGCGCTAGTGGTTTGGGACCGCGGGGGGGTGATTACAATGAGCAGTTCTTC.

This rearrangement joins TRBV7-2 to TRBJ2-4, with 9 bases aligning to TRBD1. The CDR3 runs to 16 residues. V was pared by 4 bases and J by 0 bases, with 4 bases of the junction left unmatched. Germline V gene data show CDR1 as SGHTA and CDR2 as FQGNSA. CDR3 amino acids: CASSSGQGLAKNIQYF. Here the CDR3 DNA reads TGTGCCAGCAGCTCGGGACAGGGACTAGCCAAAAACATTCAGTACTTC.

This clonotype has at least ten counts. This chain links TRBV18 with TRBJ1-1; no clear D gene. V was trimmed by 2 bases and J by 1 base, leaving 5 bases between them. CDR1 KGHSH and CDR2 LQKENI come from the germline V gene. The length of the CDR3 is 13 residues. Here the CDR3 DNA reads TGTGCCAGCTCACCAGGGTGGAACACTGAAGCTTTCTTT. Its protein is CASSPGWNTEAFF.

This clonotype was counted once. The V and J genes are TRBV7-6 and TRBJ2-7; no reliable D call. This CDR3 has 12 residues. The V and J ends lost 5 bases and 6 bases respectively, with 11 bases between them. Germline CDR1 reads SGHVS; CDR2 reads FNYEAQ. DNA for the CDR3: TGTGCCAGCAGCCCGAACTCCCCCGAGCAGTACTTC. Encoded protein: CASSPNSPEQYF. The variable domain in full, completed from reference TRBV7-6 and TRBJ2-7, reads GAGVSQSPRYKVTKRGQDVALRCDPISGHVSLYWYRQALGQGPEFLTYFNYEAQQDKSGLPNDRFSAERPEGSISTLTIQRTEQRDSAMYRCASSPNSPEQYFGPGTRLTVT.

The chain has TRBV7-9 and TRBJ1-2; no reliable D call. This CDR3 has 16 residues. V was cut by 5 bases and J by 4 bases, with 20 bases left in between. Germline lookup yields CDR1 SEHNR and CDR2 FQNEAQ (reference sequence). The CDR3 sequence is CASSPAYTEESYGYTF. In DNA form, the CDR3 reads TGTGCCAGCAGCCCAGCATACACTGAAGAGAGCTATGGCTACACCTTC.

This clonotype was found a few times. This sequence joins TRBV6-1 and TRBJ2-2; 15 nucleotides agree with TRBD2. The CDR3 covers 16 residues. The germline CDR1 and CDR2 sequences are MNHNS and SASEGT. Trimming cost V 7 bases and J 4 bases; bases outside gene matches: 4. In DNA, the CDR3 is TGTGCCAGCATCGGGACTAGCGGGGGGATCACCGGGGAGCTGTTTTTT. This gives the protein CASIGTSGGITGELFF.